The 5 T cell receptor beta chains listed next were all sequenced from one sample in a study of T cells in Graves' hyperthyroidism and ophthalmopathy. RNA transcripts gave rise to amplified TCR beta CDR3 regions. The HTBI primer set was used in a first-round RT-PCR of the TCR CDR3. Via MiXCR, TCRdb re-called the multiplex PCR reads, giving one row per CDR3 protein. Among about 160,000 distinct CDR3 sequences listed, less than 10% were seen once. Sequencing was done on a sample of blood. These TCRs come from a woman younger than 35 with Graves' hyperthyroidism that later progressed to Graves' ophthalmopathy.

There are many counts of this clonotype. The chain carries TRBV27 and TRBJ2-5; TRBD2 is a possible D gene (7 bases). The CDR3 is made up of 16 amino acids. Germline V gene lookup returns CDR1 MNHEY and CDR2 SMNVEV (reference sequence). Trimming stripped 5 bases from V and 5 bases from J, with 21 bases between. In DNA, the CDR3 is TGTGCCAGCAGTCCCTCGAGGGGGGGGGCGGGTGAGACCCAGTACTTC. It yields the protein CASSPSRGGAGETQYF.

This clonotype showed up many times. The chain recombines TRBV20-1 with TRBJ1-1, with a weak D call TRBD1 (5 bases). Germline V lookup: CDR1 DFQATT, CDR2 SNEGSKA (reference sequence). Between the trimmed V and J ends, which lost 5 bases and 12 bases, there was a span of 22 bases. The CDR3 length is 13 residues. CDR3 region: CSAVDRTGTVSFF. For the CDR3, the DNA is TGCAGTGCTGTTGACAGAACCGGGACTGTGTCTTTCTTT.

This clonotype was counted ten times or more. The chain couples TRBV11-1 to TRBJ2-1; D gene uncertain. V lost 5 bases and J lost 6, with 5 bases in between. Germline CDR1 is SGHAT and CDR2 is FQDESV (reference sequence). CDR3 length equals 11 residues. The CDR3 protein is CASSDLNEQFF. The CDR3 bases are TGTGCCAGCAGCGACCTCAATGAGCAGTTCTTC. Based on the CDR3 plus reference TRBV11-1 and TRBJ2-1, the full variable domain is EAEVAQSPRYKITEKSQAVAFWCDPISGHATLYWYRQILGQGPELLVQFQDESVVDDSQLPKDRFSAERLKGVDSTLKIQPAELGDSAMYLCASSDLNEQFFGPGTRLTVL.

This clonotype occurred many times. The rearrangement uses TRBV7-3 and TRBJ1-1, with D possibly being TRBD1 (5 bases). The CDR3 has 14 residues. V was pared by 1 base and J by 7 bases, with 13 bases between. Germline V gene data show CDR1 as SGHTA and CDR2 as FQGTGA. DNA for the CDR3: TGTGCCAGCAGCTTAATTGGGGGTGTCGGTGAAGCTTTCTTT. Protein product: CASSLIGGVGEAFF.

This clonotype was seen repeatedly, ten times or more. The V gene is TRBV6-1, the J gene TRBJ1-6, with TRBD1 matching 7 bases. This CDR3 has 15 residues. The ends lost 5 bases at V and 7 bases at J; junction bases unmatched: 8. The germline CDR1 and CDR2 sequences are MNHNS and SASEGT. Here the CDR3 DNA reads TGTGCCAGCAGTACCGGGGGGGACAGAAATTCACCCCTCCACTTT. It is translated as CASSTGGDRNSPLHF.